This TCR beta chain emerged from a study of CD8 T cells in ankylosing spondylitis. TCRdb called the 5' RACE reads again in MiXCR, with one record for every CDR3 protein. The table lists roughly 68,000 distinct CDR3 sequences, 6.2% of them singletons. This CDR3 has 13 amino acids. The germline V gene encodes CDR1 LNHDA and CDR2 SQIVND (reference sequence). Trimming left V 3 bases short and J 5 bases short, with 10 bases between. The TCR comes from a male donor with ankylosing spondylitis. Sequenced sample: synovial fluid, either unsorted or a sorted T cell fraction (not recorded which). V usage is TRBV19 and J usage is TRBJ2-5, with D possibly TRBD2 on 5 matching bases. CDR3 nucleotide sequence: TGTGCCAGTAGTATTCGGGATTGGGAGACCCAGTACTTC. It codes for CASSIRDWETQYF.